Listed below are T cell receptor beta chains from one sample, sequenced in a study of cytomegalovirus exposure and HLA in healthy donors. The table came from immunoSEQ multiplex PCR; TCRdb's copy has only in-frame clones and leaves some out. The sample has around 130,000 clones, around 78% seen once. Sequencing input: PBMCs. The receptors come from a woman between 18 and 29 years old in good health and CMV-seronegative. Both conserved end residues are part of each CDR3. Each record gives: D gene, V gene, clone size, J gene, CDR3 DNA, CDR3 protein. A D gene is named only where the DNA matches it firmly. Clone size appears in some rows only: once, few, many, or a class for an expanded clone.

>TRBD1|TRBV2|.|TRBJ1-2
TGTGCCAGCAGTGATTCAAGGGGGCCGGGGGGCTACACCTTC
CASSDSRGPGGYTF
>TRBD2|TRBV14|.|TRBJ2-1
TGTGCCAGCAGCCAAGATCGTAGCGGGAGGGCCTTCTTCTTC
CASSQDRSGRAFFF
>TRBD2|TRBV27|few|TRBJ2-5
TGTGCCAGCACCCGCAGCGGGGGACGCCAAGAGACCCAGTACTTC
CASTRSGGRQETQYF
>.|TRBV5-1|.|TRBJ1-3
TGCGCCACCCGATCGGTTCCCGGCTCTGGAAACACCATATATTTT
CATRSVPGSGNTIYF
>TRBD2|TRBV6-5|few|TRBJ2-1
TGTGCCTCTTCGACTAGCGGGGATGAGCAGTTCTTC
CASSTSGDEQFF
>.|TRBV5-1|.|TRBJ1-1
TGCGCCAGCAGCTCCTTACAGGGGAACACTGAAGCTTTCTTT
CASSSLQGNTEAFF
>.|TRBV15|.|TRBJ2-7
TGTGCCACCAGCAGAACCGTAACAGGTACCCAGTACTTC
CATSRTVTGTQYF
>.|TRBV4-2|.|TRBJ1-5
TGTGCCAGCAGCCAAGAAAGAGGGAATCAGCCCCAGCATTTT
CASSQERGNQPQHF
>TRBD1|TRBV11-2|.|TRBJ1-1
TGTGCCAGCAGCTCCCCCGGTGGAGGGGGCGACACTGAAGCTTTCTTT
CASSSPGGGGDTEAFF
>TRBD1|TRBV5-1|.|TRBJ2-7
TGCGCCAGCAGCTTGGAGACAGGGAGCTACGAGCAGTACTTC
CASSLETGSYEQYF
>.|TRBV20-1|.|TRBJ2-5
TGCAGTCCCACTCAAGAGACCCAGTACTTC
CSPTQETQYF
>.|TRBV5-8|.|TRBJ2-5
TGTGCCAGCAGCTTGGCCGGTCAGGGGGAGACCCAGTACTTC
CASSLAGQGETQYF